These 10 T cell receptor beta chains share one sample of origin, sequenced in a study of Graves' ophthalmopathy and Graves' hyperthyroidism. CDR3 regions of TCR beta were amplified from RNA transcripts. A first-round RT-PCR used HTBI primers, followed by a second-round multiplex PCR. TCRdb re-analysed the multiplex PCR reads in MiXCR, keeping a single row per CDR3 protein. Among about 700,000 distinct CDR3 sequences listed, about 40% were seen once. Material: peripheral blood. Receptors were obtained from an adult man with Graves' ophthalmopathy.

This clonotype has at least ten counts. The gene calls are TRBV9 and TRBJ2-5, with 7 bases matching TRBD2. Unmatched junction bases numbered 7, after V lost 0 bases and J lost 5 bases. Germline-derived CDR1 and CDR2 are SGDLS and YYNGEE. The CDR3 is made up of 15 amino acids. DNA for the CDR3: TGTGCCAGCAGCGTAGGAGGGGTGGGGGGGGAGACCCAGTACTTC. It is translated as CASSVGGVGGETQYF.

This clonotype was recorded at least ten times. In DNA form, the CDR3 reads TGTGCCAGCAGTGAAGAGGGATTAGGTGGCTACACCTTC. Its translation: CASSEEGLGGYTF. The chain has TRBV2 and TRBJ1-2; D ambiguous. Trimming pared 1 base from V and 7 bases from J, leaving 10 bases between. CDR1 and CDR2 from the germline V gene are SNHLY and FYNNEI. CDR3 length: 13 residues.

This clonotype came up many times. The gene calls are TRBV14 and TRBJ1-1; D is uncertain. From germline, CDR1 is SGHDN and CDR2 FVKESK. There are 14 residues in the CDR3. Deletions cut 0 bases from V and 0 bases from J, with 5 bases between. CDR3 protein: CASSQESMNTEAFF. The DNA of the CDR3 is TGTGCCAGCAGCCAAGAGTCGATGAACACTGAAGCTTTCTTT.

The chain combines TRBV29-1 with TRBJ2-3; perhaps TRBD2 as D (5 bases). The CDR3 spans 13 residues. Germline V lookup: CDR1 SQVTM, CDR2 ANQGSEA. The V and J ends lost 8 bases and 2 bases respectively, with 14 bases between them. CDR3: CSSGSRFTDTQYF. The CDR3 DNA follows: TGCAGCTCGGGGAGCAGATTCACAGATACGCAGTATTTT.

Points on this clonotype: The final CDR3 position lacks the conserved phenylalanine or tryptophan, pointing to a likely read error. This chain uses TRBV10-3 with TRBJ2-7; TRBD1 is a possible D gene (6 bases). Per germline, CDR1 ENHRY and CDR2 SYGVKD. This CDR3 spans 14 amino acids. The CDR3 DNA sequence: TGTGCCAGCAGTTTAGGGGGATCGTCCTACGAGCAGTACCTC. Translated, it gives CASSLGGSSYEQYL.

J is TRBJ2-5 and V is TRBV12-3 or TRBV12-4; the D is unclear. V was pared by 3 bases and J by 9 bases, with 11 bases between. This CDR3 is built from 12 residues. The CDR3 DNA reads as TGTGCCAGCAGTTTTATAGCCCTCCCCCAGTACTTC. Its protein product is CASSFIALPQYF.

The rearrangement uses TRBV7-8 and TRBJ2-3, with D perhaps matching TRBD2 (5 bases). The CDR3 is 14 amino acids. V dropped 5 bases and J dropped 4 bases, with 13 bases sitting between them. Germline V gives CDR1 SGHVS, CDR2 FQNEAQ. CDR3 protein: CASSQSRESDTQYF. In DNA, the CDR3 is TGTGCCAGCAGCCAGTCTAGGGAGTCAGATACGCAGTATTTT.

This clonotype was seen at least ten times. V usage is TRBV12-3 or TRBV12-4 and J usage is TRBJ1-6; D remains unclear. V lost 5 bases and J 6 bases, leaving 8 bases between the germline ends. This CDR3 has 13 amino acids. Written as DNA, the CDR3 is TGTGCCAGCAGTCCCCTTTTTAATTCACCCCTCCACTTT. Protein: CASSPLFNSPLHF.

The table lists this clonotype with a few counts. The junction differs from germline at one of its ends, possibly a read error. The chain is built from TRBV10-3 and TRBJ1-5; D might be TRBD1 (5 bases). CDR3 length: 16 residues. The germline V gene has CDR1 ENHRY and CDR2 SYGVKD. CDR3: CASSYDRQPSNQPQHF. The CDR3 DNA follows: TGTGCCAGCAGTTATGATAGACAGCCTAGCAATCAGCCCCAGCATTTT.

This chain joins TRBV29-1 and TRBJ1-3, with D maybe TRBD1 (5 bases). This CDR3 has 15 residues. CDR1 and CDR2 from the germline V gene are SQVTM and ANQGSEA. With 3 bases removed from V and 0 bases from J, the gap between germline ends came to 12 bases. This chain's CDR3 is CSVELGGNSGNTIYF. The CDR3 coding sequence is TGCAGCGTTGAGTTGGGGGGAAACTCTGGAAACACCATATATTTT. Filled out from reference TRBV29-1 and TRBJ1-3, the complete variable domain reads SAVISQKPSRDICQRGTSLTIQCQVDSQVTMMFWYRQQPGQSLTLIATANQGSEATYESGFVIDKFPISRPNLTFSTLTVSNMSPEDSSIYLCSVELGGNSGNTIYFGEGSWLTVV.